These T cell receptor beta chains were read from a single sample in a study of cytomegalovirus exposure and HLA in healthy donors. Libraries were prepared by immunoSEQ multiplex PCR; TCRdb keeps only in-frame clonotypes and omits some of them. The sample yields 150,000 to 200,000 clones, 79% seen once. Sequencing used PBMCs. The receptors come from a woman between 45 and 60 years old in good health and CMV-seronegative. The CDR3 runs from the conserved cysteine through the conserved F or W. D genes are given only for firm matches. The size entry is marked missing in some rows and otherwise reads once, few, many or a size class.

d_call	clone_size	v_call	j_call	cdr3_aa	cdr3_nt
NA	NA	TRBV6-1	TRBJ1-5	CASSDRGGNQPQHF	TGTGCCAGCAGTGACAGGGGAGGCAATCAGCCCCAGCATTTT
TRBD1	NA	TRBV28	TRBJ2-1	CASSSVVSGTGSYNEQFF	TGTGCCAGCAGTTCGGTCGTTTCGGGGACAGGGTCCTACAATGAGCAGTTCTTC
NA	few	TRBV7-8	TRBJ2-7	CASSLGGDSYEQYF	TGTGCCAGCAGCTTAGGGGGGGACTCCTACGAGCAGTACTTC
NA	NA	TRBV19	TRBJ1-4	CASSIVLSGEKLFF	TGTGCCAGTAGTATAGTACTTTCGGGAGAAAAACTGTTTTTT
NA	once	TRBV10-3	TRBJ1-2	CAIRQNYGYTF	TGTGCCATCAGACAGAACTATGGCTACACCTTC
NA	few	TRBV2	TRBJ1-2	CASSGNREIYGYTF	TGTGCCAGCAGTGGGAACAGGGAGATCTATGGCTACACCTTC
NA	NA	TRBV7-3	TRBJ1-1	CASSRQAGAGTEAFF	TGTGCCAGCAGCCGACAGGCGGGTGCGGGCACTGAAGCTTTCTTT
NA	few	TRBV30	TRBJ1-1	CAWSPGLNTEAFF	TGTGCCTGGAGTCCGGGATTGAACACTGAAGCTTTCTTT
TRBD2	NA	TRBV7-9	TRBJ2-1	CASSTTSGYNEQFF	TGTGCCAGCAGCACGACTAGCGGTTACAATGAGCAGTTCTTC
NA	NA	TRBV19	TRBJ1-5	CASRHSVGFGSNQPQHF	TGTGCCAGTAGACACTCGGTTGGATTCGGGAGCAATCAGCCCCAGCATTTT
TRBD2	NA	TRBV5-1	TRBJ2-7	CASSSRAGSSYEQYF	TGCGCCAGCAGCTCCAGAGCGGGGAGCTCCTACGAGCAGTACTTC
NA	NA	TRBV7-7	TRBJ2-1	CASSLDQGSEEQFF	TGTGCTAGCAGCTTAGACCAGGGATCCGAAGAGCAGTTCTTC
NA	NA	TRBV18	TRBJ2-5	CASSPLREIQETQYF	TGTGCCAGCTCACCACTCCGGGAGATCCAAGAGACCCAGTACTTC
TRBD2	NA	TRBV15	TRBJ2-1	CATSTPGGSSYNEQFF	TGTGCCACCAGCACTCCCGGGGGGTCCTCCTACAATGAGCAGTTCTTC
NA	NA	TRBV7-3	TRBJ2-5	CASSLEHSSSQETQYF	TGTGCCAGCAGCTTAGAGCACAGCAGCTCGCAAGAGACCCAGTACTTC
NA	few	TRBV10-3	TRBJ1-1	CATTASGDAEAFF	TGTGCCACTACTGCCTCAGGGGATGCTGAAGCTTTCTTT
NA	NA	TRBV27	TRBJ2-3	CASSFGGYTDTQYF	TGTGCCAGCAGTTTCGGCGGATACACAGATACGCAGTATTTT
NA	NA	TRBV5-6	TRBJ2-7	CASSLLGFSYEQYF	TGTGCCAGCAGCTTACTGGGCTTCTCCTACGAGCAGTACTTC
TRBD2	few	TRBV6-5	TRBJ2-7	CASSARAGVNYEQYF	TGTGCCAGCAGCGCTCGAGCGGGAGTTAACTACGAGCAGTACTTC
NA	NA	TRBV2	TRBJ1-2	CASSTRGSYGYTF	TGTGCCAGCAGCACCCGGGGGTCCTATGGCTACACCTTC
TRBD2	NA	TRBV27	TRBJ2-3	CASSSYRLAGGLDTQYF	TGTGCCAGCAGTTCCTATCGTCTAGCGGGAGGGCTGGATACGCAGTATTTT
NA	NA	TRBV28	TRBJ2-1	CASSIFLGGGGGVSSYNEQFF	TGTGCCAGCAGTATCTTCTTGGGGGGGGGCGGCGGGGTAAGCTCCTACAATGAGCAGTTCTTC
NA	NA	TRBV7-9	TRBJ2-3	CASSLSPDTQYF	TGTGCCAGCAGCCTCAGTCCAGATACGCAGTATTTT
TRBD2	NA	TRBV4-2	TRBJ2-5	CASSNREGETQYF	TGTGCCAGCAGCAACCGGGAGGGGGAGACCCAGTACTTC
TRBD1	NA	TRBV4-3	TRBJ2-4	CASSHIGQERNIQYF	TGCGCCAGCAGCCACATAGGACAGGAGAGGAACATTCAGTACTTC
NA	once	TRBV7-3	TRBJ2-5	CASSSFGRGETQYF	TGTGCCAGCAGCTCCTTTGGACGCGGGGAGACCCAGTACTTC
NA	NA	TRBV15	TRBJ2-5	CATSTGVMEAQYF	TGTGCCACCAGCACGGGGGTAATGGAGGCCCAGTACTTC
NA	NA	TRBV11-2	TRBJ1-4	CASSLGWVGEGEKLFF	TGTGCCAGCAGCTTGGGATGGGTAGGGGAAGGAGAAAAACTGTTTTTT
NA	NA	TRBV6-5	TRBJ2-2	CASSEIYAAGELFF	TGTGCCAGCAGTGAAATTTATGCGGCCGGGGAGCTGTTTTTT
NA	NA	TRBV2	TRBJ2-7	CASSDLGLPTNEQYF	TGTGCCAGCAGTGACCTAGGACTACCTACCAACGAGCAGTACTTC
NA	NA	TRBV5-1	TRBJ2-2	CASSLMGGANTGELFF	TGCGCCAGCAGCTTGATGGGCGGGGCGAACACCGGGGAGCTGTTTTTT
NA	NA	TRBV7-9	TRBJ1-1	CASSLEWGQTANTEAFF	TGTGCCAGCAGCTTAGAATGGGGGCAAACTGCGAACACTGAAGCTTTCTTT
NA	NA	TRBV6-6	TRBJ2-2	CASSLEGGELFF	TGTGCCAGCTCACTAGAAGGCGGGGAGCTGTTTTTT
NA	NA	TRBV29-1	TRBJ2-6	CSVRWTAGANVLTF	TGCAGCGTCCGCTGGACAGCTGGGGCCAACGTCCTGACTTTC
TRBD1	NA	TRBV5-6	TRBJ2-3	CASSTGQGRTDTQYF	TGTGCCAGCAGTACGGGACAGGGACGCACAGATACGCAGTATTTT
NA	NA	TRBV4-2	TRBJ2-7	CASSQDDIYEQYF	TGTGCCAGCAGCCAAGACGACATCTACGAGCAGTACTTC
TRBD2	NA	TRBV7-8	TRBJ2-7	CAGSLALRGNDEQYF	TGTGCCGGCAGCTTAGCGTTGCGGGGGAACGACGAGCAGTACTTC
TRBD1	NA	TRBV5-1	TRBJ2-7	CASRPLTGGQHEQYF	TGCGCCAGCAGGCCCCTTACAGGGGGACAACACGAGCAGTACTTC
TRBD1	NA	TRBV7-2	TRBJ2-7	CASSSGTGYEQYF	TGTGCCAGCAGCTCCGGGACAGGGTACGAGCAGTACTTC
TRBD2	NA	TRBV5-4	TRBJ2-1	CASSLELAGVNEQFF	TGTGCCAGCAGCTTGGAACTAGCGGGAGTCAATGAGCAGTTCTTC
NA	NA	TRBV2	TRBJ2-7	CASSEISVSYEQYF	TGTGCCAGCAGTGAAATTAGCGTCAGCTACGAGCAGTACTTC